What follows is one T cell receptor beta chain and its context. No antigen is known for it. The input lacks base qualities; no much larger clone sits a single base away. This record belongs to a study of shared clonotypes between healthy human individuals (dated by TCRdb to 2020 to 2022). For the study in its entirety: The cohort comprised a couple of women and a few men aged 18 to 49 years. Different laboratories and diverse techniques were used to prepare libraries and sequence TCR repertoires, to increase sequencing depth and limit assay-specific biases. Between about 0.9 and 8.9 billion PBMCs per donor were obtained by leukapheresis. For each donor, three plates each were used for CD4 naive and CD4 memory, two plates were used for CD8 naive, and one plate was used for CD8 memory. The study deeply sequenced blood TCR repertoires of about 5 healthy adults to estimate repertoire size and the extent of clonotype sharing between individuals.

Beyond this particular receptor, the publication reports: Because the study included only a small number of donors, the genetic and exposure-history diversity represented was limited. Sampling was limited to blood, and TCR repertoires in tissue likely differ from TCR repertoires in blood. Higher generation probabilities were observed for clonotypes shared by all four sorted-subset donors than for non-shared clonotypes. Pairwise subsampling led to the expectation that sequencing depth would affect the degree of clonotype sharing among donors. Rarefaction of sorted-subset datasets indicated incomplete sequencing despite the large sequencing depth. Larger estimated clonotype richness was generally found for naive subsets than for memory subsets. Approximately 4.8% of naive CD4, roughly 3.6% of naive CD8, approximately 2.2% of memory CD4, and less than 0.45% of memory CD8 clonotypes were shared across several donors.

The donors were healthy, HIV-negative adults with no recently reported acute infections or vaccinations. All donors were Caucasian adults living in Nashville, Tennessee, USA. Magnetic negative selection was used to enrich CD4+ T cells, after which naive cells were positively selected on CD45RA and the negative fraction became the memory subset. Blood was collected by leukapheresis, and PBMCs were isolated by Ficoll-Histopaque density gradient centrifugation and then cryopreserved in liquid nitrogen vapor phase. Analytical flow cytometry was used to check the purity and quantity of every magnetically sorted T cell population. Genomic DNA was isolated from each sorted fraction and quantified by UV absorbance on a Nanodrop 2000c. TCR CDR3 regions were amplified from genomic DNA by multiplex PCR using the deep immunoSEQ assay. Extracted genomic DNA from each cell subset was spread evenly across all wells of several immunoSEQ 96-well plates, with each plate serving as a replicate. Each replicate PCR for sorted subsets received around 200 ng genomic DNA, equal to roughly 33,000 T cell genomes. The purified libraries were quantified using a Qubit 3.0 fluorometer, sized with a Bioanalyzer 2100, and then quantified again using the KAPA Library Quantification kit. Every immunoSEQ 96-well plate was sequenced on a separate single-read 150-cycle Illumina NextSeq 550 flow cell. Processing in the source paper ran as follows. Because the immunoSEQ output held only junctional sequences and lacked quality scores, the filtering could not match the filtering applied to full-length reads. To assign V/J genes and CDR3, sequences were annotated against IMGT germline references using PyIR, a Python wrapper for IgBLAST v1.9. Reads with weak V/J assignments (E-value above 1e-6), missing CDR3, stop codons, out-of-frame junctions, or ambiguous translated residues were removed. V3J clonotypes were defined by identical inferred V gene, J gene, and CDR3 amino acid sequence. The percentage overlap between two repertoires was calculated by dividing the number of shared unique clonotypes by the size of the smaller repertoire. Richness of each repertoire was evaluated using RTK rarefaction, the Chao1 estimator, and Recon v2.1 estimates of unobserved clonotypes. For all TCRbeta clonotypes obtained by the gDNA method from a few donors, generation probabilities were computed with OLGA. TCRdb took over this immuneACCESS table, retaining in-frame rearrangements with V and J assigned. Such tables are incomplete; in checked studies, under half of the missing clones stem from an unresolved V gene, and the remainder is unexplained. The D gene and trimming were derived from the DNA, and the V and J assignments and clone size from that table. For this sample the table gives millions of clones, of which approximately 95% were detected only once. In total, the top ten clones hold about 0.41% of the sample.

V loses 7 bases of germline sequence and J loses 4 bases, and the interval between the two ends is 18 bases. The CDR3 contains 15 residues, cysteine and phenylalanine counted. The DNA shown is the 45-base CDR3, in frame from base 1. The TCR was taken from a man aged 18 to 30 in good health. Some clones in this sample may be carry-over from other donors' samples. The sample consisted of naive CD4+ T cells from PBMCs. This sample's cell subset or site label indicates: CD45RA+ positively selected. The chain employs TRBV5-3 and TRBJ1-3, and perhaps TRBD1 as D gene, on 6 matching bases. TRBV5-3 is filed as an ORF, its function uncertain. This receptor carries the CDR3 CARDNRVMGGNTIYF. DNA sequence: TGTGCCAGAGACAACAGGGTTATGGGGGGAAACACCATATATTTT.